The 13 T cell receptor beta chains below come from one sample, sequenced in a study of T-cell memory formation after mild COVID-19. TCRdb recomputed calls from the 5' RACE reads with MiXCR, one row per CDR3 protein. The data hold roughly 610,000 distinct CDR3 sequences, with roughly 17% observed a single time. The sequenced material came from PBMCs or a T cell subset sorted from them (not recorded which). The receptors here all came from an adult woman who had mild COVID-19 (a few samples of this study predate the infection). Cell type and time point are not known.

For the CDR3, the DNA is TGCAGCGTTGGACTAGGAAACTACGAGCAGTACTTC. Protein product: CSVGLGNYEQYF. This rearrangement joins TRBV29-1 to TRBJ2-7; maybe TRBD2 (6 bases). The CDR3 runs 12 residues. CDR1 SQVTM and CDR2 ANQGSEA come from the germline V gene. Trimming removed 4 bases from V and 3 bases from J, with 10 bases in between.

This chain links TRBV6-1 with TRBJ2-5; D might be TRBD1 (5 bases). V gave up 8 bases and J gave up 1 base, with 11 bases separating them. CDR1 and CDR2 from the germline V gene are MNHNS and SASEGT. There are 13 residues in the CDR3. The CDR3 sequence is CASWGSTQETQYF. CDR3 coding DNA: TGTGCCAGCTGGGGCAGCACCCAAGAGACCCAGTACTTC.

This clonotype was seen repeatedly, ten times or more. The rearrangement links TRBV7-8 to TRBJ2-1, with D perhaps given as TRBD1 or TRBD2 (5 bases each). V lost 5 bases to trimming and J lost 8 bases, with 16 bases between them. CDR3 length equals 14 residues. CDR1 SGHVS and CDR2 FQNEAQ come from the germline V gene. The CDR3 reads CASSLWEGTHEQFF. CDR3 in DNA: TGTGCCAGCAGCCTCTGGGAAGGGACGCATGAGCAGTTCTTC.

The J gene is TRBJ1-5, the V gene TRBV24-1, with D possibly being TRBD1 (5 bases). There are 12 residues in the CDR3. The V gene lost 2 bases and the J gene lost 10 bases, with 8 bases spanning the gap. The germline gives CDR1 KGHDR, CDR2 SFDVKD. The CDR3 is CATSDSRDPQHF. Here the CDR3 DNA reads TGTGCCACCAGTGATTCCCGGGACCCCCAGCATTTT.

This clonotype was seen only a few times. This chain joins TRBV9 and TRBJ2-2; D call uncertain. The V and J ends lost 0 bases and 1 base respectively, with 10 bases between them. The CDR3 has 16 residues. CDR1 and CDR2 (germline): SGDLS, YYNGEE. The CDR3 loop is CASSVGQDENTGELFF. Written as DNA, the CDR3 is TGTGCCAGCAGCGTAGGGCAGGATGAGAACACCGGGGAGCTGTTTTTT.

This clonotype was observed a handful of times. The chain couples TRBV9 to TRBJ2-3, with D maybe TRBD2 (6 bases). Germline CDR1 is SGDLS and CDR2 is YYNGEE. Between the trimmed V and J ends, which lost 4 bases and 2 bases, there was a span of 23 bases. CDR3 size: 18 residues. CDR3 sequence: CASSPIVGGTRATDTQYF. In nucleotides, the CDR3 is TGTGCCAGCAGCCCAATAGTGGGAGGTACTAGGGCCACAGATACGCAGTATTTT.

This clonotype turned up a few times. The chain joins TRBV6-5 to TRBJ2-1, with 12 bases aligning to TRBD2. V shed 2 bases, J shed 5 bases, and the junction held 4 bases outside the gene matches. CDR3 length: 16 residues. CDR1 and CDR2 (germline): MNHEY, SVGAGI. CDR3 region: CASSYPGLAGNNEQFF. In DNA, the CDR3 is TGTGCCAGCAGTTACCCCGGACTAGCGGGAAACAATGAGCAGTTCTTC.

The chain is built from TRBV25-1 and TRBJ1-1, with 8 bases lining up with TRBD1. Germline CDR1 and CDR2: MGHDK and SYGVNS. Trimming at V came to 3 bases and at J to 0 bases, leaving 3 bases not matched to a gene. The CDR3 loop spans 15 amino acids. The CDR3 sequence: CASSDGTGLNTEAFF. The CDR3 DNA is TGTGCCAGCAGTGATGGGACAGGACTGAACACTGAAGCTTTCTTT.

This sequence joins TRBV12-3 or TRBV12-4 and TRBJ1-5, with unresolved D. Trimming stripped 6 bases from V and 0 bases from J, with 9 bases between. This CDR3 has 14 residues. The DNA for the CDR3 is TGTGCCAGCAGCCGACCCTATAGCAATCAGCCCCAGCATTTT. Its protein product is CASSRPYSNQPQHF.

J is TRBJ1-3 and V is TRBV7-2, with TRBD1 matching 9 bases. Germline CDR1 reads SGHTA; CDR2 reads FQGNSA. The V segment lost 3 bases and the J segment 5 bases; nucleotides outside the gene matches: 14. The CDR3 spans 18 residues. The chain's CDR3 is CASSFLPSGQGLRNTIYF. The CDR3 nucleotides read TGTGCCAGCAGCTTCCTCCCCTCGGGACAGGGCTTGCGAAACACCATATATTTT.

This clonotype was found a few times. CDR3 DNA sequence: TGTGCCAGCAGCTTGGCCCTTAGAGCGGGGAGGGAAGAGCAGTTCTTC. It specifies CASSLALRAGREEQFF. The V and J genes are TRBV5-5 and TRBJ2-1, with TRBD2 matching over 7 bases. CDR1 and CDR2 from the germline V gene are SGHKS and YYEKEE (reference sequence). This CDR3 has 16 residues. The V gene end was trimmed by 0 bases and the J gene end by 10 bases; junction bases not matched to a gene: 13.

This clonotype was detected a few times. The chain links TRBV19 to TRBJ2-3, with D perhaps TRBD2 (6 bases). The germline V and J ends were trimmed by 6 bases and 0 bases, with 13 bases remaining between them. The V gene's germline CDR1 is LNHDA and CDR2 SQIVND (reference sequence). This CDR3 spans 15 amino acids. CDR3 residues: CASRVFGGSTDTQYF. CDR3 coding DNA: TGTGCCAGTAGGGTCTTTGGGGGGAGCACAGATACGCAGTATTTT.

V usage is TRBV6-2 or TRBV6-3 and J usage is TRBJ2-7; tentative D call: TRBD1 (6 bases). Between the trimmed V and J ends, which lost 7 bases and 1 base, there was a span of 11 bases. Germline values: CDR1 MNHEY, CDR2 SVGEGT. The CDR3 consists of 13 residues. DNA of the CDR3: TGTGCCAGCACCATGGACAGATCCTACGAGCAGTACTTC. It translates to CASTMDRSYEQYF.